The 22 T cell receptor beta chains given below trace back to one sample, sequenced in a study of T cells in Graves' hyperthyroidism and ophthalmopathy. Amplification of TCR beta CDR3 regions used RNA as the template. HTBI primers drove first-round RT-PCR of the TCR CDR3. Via MiXCR, TCRdb re-called the multiplex PCR reads, giving one row per CDR3 protein. The repertoire has 640,000 or so distinct CDR3 sequences, about 14% of them found once; the top ten carry around 4.1%. Sequences were obtained from blood. The receptors stem from a woman in her thirties or forties with Graves' ophthalmopathy.

The chain recombines TRBV24-1 with TRBJ1-5; D remains ambiguous. The V gene lost 0 bases and the J gene lost 3 bases, with 11 bases spanning the gap. CDR1 KGHDR and CDR2 SFDVKD come from the germline V gene. This CDR3 is built from 16 residues. CDR3 loop: CATSDLPDPLNQPQHF. CDR3 sequence (DNA): TGTGCCACCAGTGATTTGCCAGATCCCCTCAATCAGCCCCAGCATTTT.

This clonotype was seen many times. The rearrangement links TRBV12-3 or TRBV12-4 to TRBJ2-7; tentatively, D is TRBD1 or TRBD2 (5 bases each). The CDR3 spans 13 residues. V lost 8 bases to trimming and J lost 2 bases, with 13 bases between them. CDR3 residues: CASPWQGAYEQYF. The CDR3 region has the DNA TGTGCCAGCCCCTGGCAGGGAGCCTACGAGCAGTACTTC.

This clonotype was observed many times. This sequence joins TRBV6-6 and TRBJ1-1, with D possibly matching TRBD1 (5 bases). The CDR3 has 13 residues. CDR1 and CDR2 (germline): MNHNY, SVGAGI (reference sequence). Trimming took off 6 bases at V and 1 base at J, with 9 bases between the two ends. The CDR3, as DNA: TGTGCCAGCAGAGGGGCCACGAACACTGAAGCTTTCTTT. Its protein is CASRGATNTEAFF.

The table lists this clonotype with many counts. This rearrangement joins TRBV5-1 to TRBJ1-5, with D possibly matching TRBD1 (6 bases). Germline V CDR1 and CDR2: SGHRS, YFSETQ. V lost 4 bases and J lost 2, with 22 bases in between. The CDR3 is 18 amino acids. The CDR3 protein is CASSPWGGRGNGNQPQHF. CDR3 coding DNA: TGCGCCAGCAGCCCCTGGGGGGGGCGAGGAAATGGCAATCAGCCCCAGCATTTT.

This clonotype has just a few counts. The J gene is TRBJ1-1, the V gene TRBV7-9; 8 bases fit TRBD1. Germline CDR1 and CDR2: SEHNR and FQNEAQ (reference sequence). Trimming removed 7 bases from V and 1 base from J; junction bases left unmatched: 8. The CDR3 consists of 15 residues. Here the CDR3 DNA reads TGTGCCAGCAACCCCGTCCAGGGGGCGAACACTGAAGCTTTCTTT. Its translation is CASNPVQGANTEAFF.

This clonotype was counted between two and nine times. The rearrangement links TRBV7-3 to TRBJ2-2; no firm D call. CDR3 length: 15 amino acids. Trimming shortened V by 5 bases and J by 6 bases, and 16 bases separated the two germline ends. Germline V lookup: CDR1 SGHTA, CDR2 FQGTGA. CDR3 DNA sequence: TGTGCCAGCAGCGAAAAGAATGTGGGTCCCGGGGAGCTGTTTTTT. Amino acid sequence: CASSEKNVGPGELFF.

This clonotype was seen many times. A far more abundant clone sits one base away, making this likely a read error. The chain combines TRBV28 with TRBJ2-7; D is unresolved. Germline CDR1 MDHEN, CDR2 SYDVKM. CDR3 length equals 11 residues. V gave up 6 bases and J gave up 2 bases, with 5 bases separating them. CDR3 DNA: TGTGCCAGCAGCAATGCCTACGAGCAGTACTTC. Its translation: CASSNAYEQYF.

This clonotype was seen many times. V gene TRBV19 combines with J gene TRBJ2-5, with TRBD2 identical over 8 bases. V lost 9 bases to trimming and J lost 7 bases; unmatched junction nucleotides: 13. Germline V lookup: CDR1 LNHDA, CDR2 SQIVND (reference sequence). The CDR3 consists of 14 residues. CDR3 in DNA: TGTGCCAGCGCGGGCGGGGGGCGCCGGGGGACCCAGTACTTC. Protein sequence: CASAGGGRRGTQYF.

V gene TRBV4-1 combines with J gene TRBJ1-5; TRBD1 is a possible D gene (5 bases). Germline-derived CDR1 and CDR2 are MGHRA and YSYEKL. Trimming removed 0 bases from V and 6 bases from J, with 12 bases in between. CDR3 length: 15 residues. The DNA of the CDR3 is TGCGCCAGCAGCCAAGATCACCGGGGGACTCAGCCCCAGCATTTT. It yields the protein CASSQDHRGTQPQHF.

There are many counts of this clonotype. The rearrangement links TRBV28 to TRBJ1-2; D ambiguous. CDR1 MDHEN and CDR2 SYDVKM come from the germline V gene. Trimming cost V 6 bases and J 1 base, with 12 bases left between them. The CDR3 spans 14 residues. The CDR3 here is CASSQDLDNYGYTF. CDR3 bases: TGTGCCAGCAGCCAGGACCTGGATAACTATGGCTACACCTTC.

This clonotype showed up many times. The V call is TRBV12-3 or TRBV12-4, the J call TRBJ2-7; D may be TRBD1 (5 bases). Trimming shortened V by 5 bases and J by 0 bases, and 14 bases separated the two germline ends. This CDR3 has 15 amino acids. CDR3 protein: CASSKDSLSSYEQYF. CDR3 DNA: TGTGCCAGCAGTAAAGACAGCTTATCCTCCTACGAGCAGTACTTC.

This clonotype was seen at least ten times. The CDR3 DNA reads TGTGCCAGCAGCTTAGCCGACGCGAACACTGAAGCTTTCTTT. Protein product: CASSLADANTEAFF. The J gene is TRBJ1-1, the V gene TRBV7-9, with D unclear. The CDR3 length is 14 residues. V was pared by 0 bases and J by 1 base, with 6 bases between. CDR1 and CDR2 (germline): SEHNR, FQNEAQ (reference sequence).

This clonotype was seen repeatedly, ten times or more. The chain is built from TRBV7-2 and TRBJ2-7; the D is unclear. V was pared by 1 base and J by 4 bases, with 11 bases between. The length of the CDR3 is 14 residues. The V gene's germline CDR1 is SGHTA and CDR2 FQGNSA. DNA for the CDR3: TGTGCCAGCAGCTTAGAGCCGGCGAGTTACGAGCAGTACTTC. Residues: CASSLEPASYEQYF.

This rearrangement joins TRBV28 to TRBJ1-2; D call uncertain. This CDR3 spans 14 amino acids. Trimming shortened V by 7 bases and J by 8 bases, and 20 bases separated the two germline ends. Germline V gene data show CDR1 as MDHEN and CDR2 as SYDVKM. CDR3 region: CASKIGVGADGYTF. The CDR3 DNA sequence: TGTGCCAGCAAAATTGGGGTAGGTGCCGACGGCTACACCTTC.

This clonotype has only a few counts. The gene calls are TRBV5-1 and TRBJ2-5; the D gene could be TRBD1 or TRBD2 (5 bases each). Germline values: CDR1 SGHRS, CDR2 YFSETQ. This CDR3 contains 14 residues. V was trimmed by 4 bases and J by 4 bases, leaving 14 bases between them. DNA for the CDR3: TGCGCCAGCAGCCTGGGGACCGCTCCAGAGACCCAGTACTTC. It specifies CASSLGTAPETQYF.

This clonotype was observed at least ten times. This sequence joins TRBV7-9 and TRBJ1-1; no firm D call. The CDR3 runs to 14 residues. The V end was cut by 2 bases, the J end by 1 base, with 8 bases between. CDR1 and CDR2 (germline): SEHNR, FQNEAQ (reference sequence). The CDR3, as DNA: TGTGCCAGCAGCTTATCGTCCTCGAACACTGAAGCTTTCTTT. Amino acid sequence: CASSLSSSNTEAFF.

This chain joins TRBV5-6 and TRBJ2-7; 10 bases match TRBD2. The V and J ends lost 4 bases and 4 bases, in that order; junction bases with no gene match: 11. The germline CDR1 and CDR2 sequences are SGHDT and YYEEEE. The CDR3 is made up of 16 amino acids. The CDR3 bases are TGTGCCAGCAGCACCACTAGCGGGAACCGCCTATACGAGCAGTACTTC. It codes for CASSTTSGNRLYEQYF. Full variable domain (outside the CDR3, taken from reference TRBV5-6 and TRBJ2-7): DAGVTQSPTHLIKTRGQQVTLRCSPKSGHDTVSWYQQALGQGPQFIFQYYEEEERQRGNFPDRFSGHQFPNYSSELNVNALLLGDSALYLCASSTTSGNRLYEQYFGPGTRLTVT.

This clonotype was picked up many times. Being one base from a much bigger clone, this may be a read error. CDR3 nucleotides: TGTGCCAGCGGGGTCTACGAGCAGTACTTC. This gives the protein CASGVYEQYF. This chain uses TRBV5-8 with TRBJ2-7; D gene ambiguous. Germline V lookup: CDR1 SGHTS, CDR2 YDEGEE. This CDR3 has 10 residues. The V and J ends lost 7 bases and 3 bases respectively, with 5 bases between them.

This clonotype was observed many times. The chain uses TRBV12-3 or TRBV12-4 and TRBJ1-3; D remains ambiguous. Trimming removed 4 bases from V and 6 bases from J, with 10 bases in between. The CDR3 is 13 residues long. Here the CDR3 DNA reads TGTGCCAGCAGTTATAGGATGGAAAACACCATATATTTT. Translation: CASSYRMENTIYF.

This clonotype was seen many times. The J gene is TRBJ2-2, the V gene TRBV6-2 or TRBV6-3; 9 positions agree with TRBD1. The length of the CDR3 is 18 residues. Trimming removed 0 bases from V and 3 bases from J; junction bases left unmatched: 8. Germline-derived CDR1 and CDR2 are MNHEY and SVGEGT. The CDR3 nucleotides are TGTGCCAGCAGTTACTCAACTTCCGACAGGGGGTACACCGGGGAGCTGTTTTTT. As protein: CASSYSTSDRGYTGELFF.

At least ten counts were recorded for this clonotype. The gene calls are TRBV13 and TRBJ1-1; perhaps TRBD1 as D (5 bases). The ends were cut back, 6 bases at V and 5 bases at J, with 13 bases in the middle. The CDR3 consists of 13 residues. CDR1 and CDR2 (germline): PRHDT, FYEKMQ (reference sequence). This CDR3 reads CASRHQGRTEAFF. CDR3 coding DNA: TGTGCCAGCAGGCACCAGGGAAGGACTGAAGCTTTCTTT. The full variable domain, with the rest looked up from reference TRBV13 and TRBJ1-1, is AAGVIQSPRHLIKEKRETATLKCYPIPRHDTVYWYQQGPGQDPQFLISFYEKMQSDKGSIPDRFSAQQFSDYHSELNMSSLELGDSALYFCASRHQGRTEAFFGQGTRLTVV.

This clonotype was detected ten times or more. This chain uses TRBV6-2 or TRBV6-3 with TRBJ2-2; tentatively, D is TRBD2 (5 bases). Trimming took off 6 bases at V and 6 bases at J, with 17 bases between the two ends. The CDR3 is 15 amino acids. Germline CDR1 is MNHEY and CDR2 is SVGEGT. The CDR3 protein is CASRELDLVAGELFF. Here the CDR3 DNA reads TGTGCCAGCAGGGAACTAGATTTGGTCGCCGGGGAGCTGTTTTTT.